This record covers a single T cell receptor (beta chain). How the authors handled the data: Amplification of reference gene primers was used by the study to estimate nucleated cell counts. Assay used: immunoSEQ multiplex PCR; TCRdb lists only in-frame clones, some missing. That table supplies the V and J calls and clone size; D and trimming were determined from the DNA. The table records approximately 26,000 clones, around 90% of them present only once. The entry originates in a study of blood T cell repertoires in COVID-19. At the level of the study: Whether acute or convalescent, the COVID-19 samples came from the United States, Italy and Spain. In each case, the material was cDNA or gDNA derived from T cells, B-cell-depleted T cells, or PBMCs.

Germline V gene data show CDR1 as SGHTA and CDR2 as FQGNSA. CDR3 length equals 13 residues. Deletions cut 3 bases from V and 8 bases from J, with 10 bases between. The sequence came from a human donor in a cohort sampled during active COVID-19. The rearrangement links TRBV7-2 to TRBJ1-4; D is unclear. The sequenced sample consisted of peripheral blood. CDR3 coding DNA: TGTGCCAGCAGCTTTGGCCACGGGGAAAAACTGTTTTTT. It specifies CASSFGHGEKLFF.